This T cell receptor (beta chain) was documented in a study of shared clonotypes between healthy human individuals. Sorted-subset replicate PCR reactions were performed with about 200 ng DNA, corresponding to tens of thousands of T cell genomes. The repertoire was sequenced with immunoSEQ multiplex PCR; TCRdb's copy has only in-frame clones and lacks some. This sample yields roughly 1,500,000 clones, of which approximately 98.5% are seen a single time; roughly 0.35% belongs to the top ten. Germline V gives CDR1 SEHNR, CDR2 FQNEAQ (reference sequence). The CDR3 loop spans 15 amino acids. After removal of 0 bases from V and 4 bases from J, the junction contained 2 bases not matched to a gene.

The clonotype comes from a man younger than 40 in good health. Material for sequencing was naive CD4+ T cells sorted from blood. Subset indicated: CD45RA+ positively selected. The chain combines TRBV7-9 with TRBJ2-7; 11 bases agree with TRBD2. The CDR3 DNA is TGTGCCAGCAGCTTAGCGACTAGCGGGATGTACGAGCAGTACTTC. This gives the protein CASSLATSGMYEQYF. The variable domain in full, completed from reference TRBV7-9 and TRBJ2-7, reads DTGVSQNPRHKITKRGQNVTFRCDPISEHNRLYWYRQTLGQGPEFLTYFQNEAQLEKSRLLSDRFSAERPKGSFSTLEIQRTEQGDSAMYLCASSLATSGMYEQYFGPGTRLTVT.